This record concerns one T cell receptor beta chain sequence. The sample belongs to a study of blood T cell repertoires in COVID-19. About the research overall: Italy, Spain and the United States were the sources of the convalescent and acute COVID-19 samples. Nucleic acid was either cDNA or gDNA, and it came from T cells, B-cell-depleted T cells, or PBMCs.

Trimming took 9 bases from V and 5 from J, leaving 19 bases between them. Germline values: CDR1 SGHTA, CDR2 FQGNSA. The CDR3 covers 14 residues. TCRdb keeps only in-frame clones here, not all; method: immunoSEQ multiplex PCR. The sample carries 200,000 to 250,000 clones, more than 75% recorded once. Sample: peripheral blood. This rearrangement joins TRBV7-2 to TRBJ1-2, with D possibly being TRBD1 (6 bases). This TCR came from a woman aged 25 to 39 who had recovered from COVID-19. The DNA for the CDR3 is TGTGCCAGTGTCATGGGCGGGGGGCAATATGGCTACACCTTC. Encoded protein: CASVMGGGQYGYTF. Based on the CDR3 plus reference TRBV7-2 and TRBJ1-2, the full variable domain is GAGVSQSPSNKVTEKGKDVELRCDPISGHTALYWYRQSLGQGLEFLIYFQGNSAPDKSGLPSDRFSAERTGGSVSTLTIQRTQQEDSAVYLCASVMGGGQYGYTFGSGTRLTVV.